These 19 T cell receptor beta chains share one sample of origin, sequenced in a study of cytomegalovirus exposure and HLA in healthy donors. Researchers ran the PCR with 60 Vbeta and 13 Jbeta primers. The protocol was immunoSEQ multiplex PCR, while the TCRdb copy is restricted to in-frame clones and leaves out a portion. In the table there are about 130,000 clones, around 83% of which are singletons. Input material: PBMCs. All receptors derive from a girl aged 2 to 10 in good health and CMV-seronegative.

CDR3 coding DNA: TGTGCCAGCAGCTTAGGTGTCAGATCGAACACCGGGGAGCTGTTTTTT. Its translation is CASSLGVRSNTGELFF. V usage is TRBV11-3 and J usage is TRBJ2-2; D unresolved. This CDR3 is built from 16 residues. Per germline, CDR1 SGHNT and CDR2 YENEEA. V gave up 1 base and J gave up 0 bases, with 9 bases separating them.

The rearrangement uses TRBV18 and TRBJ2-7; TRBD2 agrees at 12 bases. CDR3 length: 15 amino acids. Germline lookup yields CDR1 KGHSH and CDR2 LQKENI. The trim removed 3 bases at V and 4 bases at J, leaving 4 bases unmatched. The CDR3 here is CASSPNGLAGYEQYF. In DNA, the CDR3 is TGTGCCAGCTCACCGAACGGACTAGCGGGATACGAGCAGTACTTC.

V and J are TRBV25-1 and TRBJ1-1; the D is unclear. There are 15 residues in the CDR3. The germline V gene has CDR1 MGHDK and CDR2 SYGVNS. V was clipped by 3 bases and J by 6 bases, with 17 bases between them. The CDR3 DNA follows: TGTGCCAGCAGTGATTCTCGGGAGACTTTACCTGAAGCTTTCTTT. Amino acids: CASSDSRETLPEAFF.

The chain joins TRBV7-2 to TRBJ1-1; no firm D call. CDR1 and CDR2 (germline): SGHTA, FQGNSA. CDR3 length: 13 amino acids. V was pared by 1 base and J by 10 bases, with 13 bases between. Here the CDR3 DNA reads TGTGCCAGCAGCTTAGTCGGCACCGGGGTAGCTTTCTTT. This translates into CASSLVGTGVAFF.

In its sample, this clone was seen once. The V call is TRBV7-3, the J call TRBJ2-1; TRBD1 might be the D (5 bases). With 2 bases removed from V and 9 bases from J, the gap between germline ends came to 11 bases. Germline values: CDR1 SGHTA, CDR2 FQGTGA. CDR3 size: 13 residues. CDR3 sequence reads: CASSLLAGIEQFF. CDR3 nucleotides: TGTGCCAGCAGCTTACTTGCAGGGATTGAGCAGTTCTTC.

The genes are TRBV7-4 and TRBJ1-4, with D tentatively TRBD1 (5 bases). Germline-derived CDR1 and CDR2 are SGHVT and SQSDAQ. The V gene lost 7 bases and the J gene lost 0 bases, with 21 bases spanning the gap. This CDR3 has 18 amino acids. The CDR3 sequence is CASNARQTRPATNEKLFF. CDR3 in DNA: TGTGCCAGCAATGCTAGACAGACCCGCCCGGCAACTAATGAAAAACTGTTTTTT.

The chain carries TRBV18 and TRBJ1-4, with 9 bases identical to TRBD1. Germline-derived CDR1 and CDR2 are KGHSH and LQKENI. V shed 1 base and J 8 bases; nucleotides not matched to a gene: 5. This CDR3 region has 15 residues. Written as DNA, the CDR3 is TGTGCCAGCTCACCACTCGGACAGGGGAGCGAAAAACTGTTTTTT. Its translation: CASSPLGQGSEKLFF.

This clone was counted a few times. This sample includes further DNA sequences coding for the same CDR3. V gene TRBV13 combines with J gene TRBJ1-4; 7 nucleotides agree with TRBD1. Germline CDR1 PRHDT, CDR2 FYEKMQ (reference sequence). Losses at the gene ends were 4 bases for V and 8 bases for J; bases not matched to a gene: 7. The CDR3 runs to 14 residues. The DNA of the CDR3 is TGTGCCAGCAGCTCCAGGGACAGAGGCGAAAAACTGTTTTTT. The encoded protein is CASSSRDRGEKLFF.

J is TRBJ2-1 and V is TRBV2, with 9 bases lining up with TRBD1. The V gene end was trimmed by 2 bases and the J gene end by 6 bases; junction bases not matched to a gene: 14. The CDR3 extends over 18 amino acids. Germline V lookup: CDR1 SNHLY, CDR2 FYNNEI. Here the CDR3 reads CASSEFPLGTGFGNEQFF. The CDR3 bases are TGTGCCAGCAGTGAATTCCCCCTTGGGACAGGGTTTGGCAATGAGCAGTTCTTC.

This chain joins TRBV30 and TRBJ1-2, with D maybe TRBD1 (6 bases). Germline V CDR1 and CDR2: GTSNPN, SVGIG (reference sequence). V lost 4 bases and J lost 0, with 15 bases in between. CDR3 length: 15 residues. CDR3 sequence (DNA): TGTGCCTGGAACGGGGACACCCTCGCTAACTATGGCTACACCTTC. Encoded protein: CAWNGDTLANYGYTF. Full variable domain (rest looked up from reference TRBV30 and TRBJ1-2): SQTIHQWPATLVQPVGSPLSLECTVEGTSNPNLYWYRQAAGRGLQLLFYSVGIGQISSEVPQNLSASRPQDRQFILSSKKLLLSDSGFYLCAWNGDTLANYGYTFGSGTRLTVV.

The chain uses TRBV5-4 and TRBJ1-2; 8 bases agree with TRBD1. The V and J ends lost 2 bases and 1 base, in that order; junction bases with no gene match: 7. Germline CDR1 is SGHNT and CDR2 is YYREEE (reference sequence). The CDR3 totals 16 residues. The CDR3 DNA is TGTGCCAGCAGCTTCGTCCGGGACAGGAGTAACTATGGCTACACCTTC. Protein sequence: CASSFVRDRSNYGYTF. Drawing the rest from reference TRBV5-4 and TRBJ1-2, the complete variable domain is ETGVTQSPTHLIKTRGQQVTLRCSSQSGHNTVSWYQQALGQGPQFIFQYYREEENGRGNFPPRFSGLQFPNYSSELNVNALELDDSALYLCASSFVRDRSNYGYTFGSGTRLTVV.

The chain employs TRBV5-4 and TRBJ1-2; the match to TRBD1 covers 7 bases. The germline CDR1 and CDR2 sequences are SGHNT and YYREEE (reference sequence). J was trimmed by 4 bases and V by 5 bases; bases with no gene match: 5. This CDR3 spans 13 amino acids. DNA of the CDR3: TGTGCCAGCAGTCGGGACAGCCGCTATGGCTACACCTTC. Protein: CASSRDSRYGYTF.

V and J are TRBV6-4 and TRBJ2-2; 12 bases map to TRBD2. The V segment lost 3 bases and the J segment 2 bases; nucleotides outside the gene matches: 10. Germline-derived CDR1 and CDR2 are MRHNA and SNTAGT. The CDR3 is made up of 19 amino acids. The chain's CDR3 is CASSDRTSGRTPNTGELFF. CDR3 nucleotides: TGTGCCAGCAGTGATCGAACTAGCGGGAGGACACCAAACACCGGGGAGCTGTTTTTT.

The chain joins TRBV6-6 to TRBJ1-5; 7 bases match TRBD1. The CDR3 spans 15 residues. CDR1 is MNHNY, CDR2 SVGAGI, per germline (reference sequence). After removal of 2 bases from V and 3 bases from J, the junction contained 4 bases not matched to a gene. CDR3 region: CASSYPDRDNQPQHF. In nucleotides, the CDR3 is TGTGCCAGCAGTTACCCCGACAGGGACAATCAGCCCCAGCATTTT.

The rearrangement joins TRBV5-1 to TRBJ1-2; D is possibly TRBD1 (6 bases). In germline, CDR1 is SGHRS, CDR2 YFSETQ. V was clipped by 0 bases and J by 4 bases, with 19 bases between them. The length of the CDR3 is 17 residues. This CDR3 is CASSLATGPGVRYGYTF. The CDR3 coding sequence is TGCGCCAGCAGCTTGGCGACAGGTCCCGGGGTACGCTATGGCTACACCTTC.

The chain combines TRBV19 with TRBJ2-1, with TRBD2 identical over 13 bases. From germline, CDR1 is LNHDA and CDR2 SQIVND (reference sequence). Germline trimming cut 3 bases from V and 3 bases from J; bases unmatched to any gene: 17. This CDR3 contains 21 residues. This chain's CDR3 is CASSMRGQLTSGRKGYNEQFF. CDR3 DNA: TGTGCCAGTAGTATGAGGGGGCAATTGACTAGCGGGAGGAAAGGCTACAATGAGCAGTTCTTC.

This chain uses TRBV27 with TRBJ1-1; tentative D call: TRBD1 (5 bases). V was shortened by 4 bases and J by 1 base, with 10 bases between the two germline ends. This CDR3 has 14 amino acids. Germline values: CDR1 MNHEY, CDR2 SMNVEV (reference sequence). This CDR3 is CASSSTTGNTEAFF. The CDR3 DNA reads TGTGCCAGCAGTTCGACAACAGGGAACACTGAAGCTTTCTTT.

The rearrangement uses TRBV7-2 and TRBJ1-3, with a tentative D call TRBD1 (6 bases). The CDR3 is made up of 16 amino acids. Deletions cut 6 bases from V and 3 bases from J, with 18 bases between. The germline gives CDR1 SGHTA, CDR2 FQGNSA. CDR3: CASRLAGGNGGNTIYF. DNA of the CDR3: TGTGCCAGCAGGTTGGCTGGGGGCAATGGTGGAAACACCATATATTTT.

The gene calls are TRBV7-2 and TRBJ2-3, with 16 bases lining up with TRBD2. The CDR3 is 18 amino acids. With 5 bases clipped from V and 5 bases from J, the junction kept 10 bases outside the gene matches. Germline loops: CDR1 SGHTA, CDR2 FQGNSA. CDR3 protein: CASSPRGTSGGAGDTQYF. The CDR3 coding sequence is TGTGCCAGCAGCCCCCGGGGGACTAGCGGGGGGGCCGGAGATACGCAGTATTTT.